This TCR beta chain was profiled in a study of blood T cell repertoires in COVID-19. Overall study: T cells, B-cell-depleted T cells, or PBMCs provided the cDNA or gDNA that served as material.

Original data processing: Counts of nucleated cells, estimated from reference gene primer amplification, were obtained. Here immunoSEQ multiplex PCR was the method, and the copy in TCRdb shows in-frame clones only, minus some. The DNA gave D and trimming, while V, J and clone size come from that table. This table has 200,000 to 250,000 clones, 70% to 90% appearing once. In this sample, this clone turned up a few times. The CDR3 sequence is 14 residues long. Germline V gene sequence: CDR1 SGHRS, CDR2 YFSETQ. V gave up 0 bases and J gave up 1 base, with 6 bases separating them. Across 20 to 25 US areas, participants ranged in age from roughly 18 to 95 years. The study assigned cohorts using participant-reported clinical history.

The chain recombines TRBV5-1 with TRBJ2-3, with D tentatively TRBD1 (5 bases). The sequencing input was PBMCs or T cells enriched from blood (not recorded which). This TCR derives from a woman between 45 and 60 years old with acute COVID-19. DNA of the CDR3: TGCGCCAGCAGCTTGGAGGGGCGCACAGATACGCAGTATTTT. Translating gives CASSLEGRTDTQYF.